This T cell receptor beta chain emerged from a study of T cell changes during pregnancy in multiple sclerosis. The table came from immunoSEQ multiplex PCR; TCRdb's copy has only in-frame clones and leaves some out. The sample lists roughly 69,000 clones, around nine tenths occurring once. Trimming removed 4 bases from V and 1 base from J; junction bases left unmatched: 4. The CDR3 spans 15 residues. Germline V gene sequence: CDR1 SGDLS, CDR2 YYNGEE. This chain links TRBV9 with TRBJ1-1; 10 bases map to TRBD1. Here the sequenced sample was CD4+ T cells from peripheral blood mononuclear cells, taken in the third trimester of pregnancy. The source is a female donor in good health, enrolled as a control in a pregnancy study. The CDR3 sequence: CASSPRDRGNTEAFF. CDR3 sequence (DNA): TGTGCCAGCAGCCCCAGGGACAGGGGGAACACTGAAGCTTTCTTT.